These 6 T cell receptor beta chains originate from one sample sequenced in a study of blood T cell repertoires in COVID-19. The method was immunoSEQ multiplex PCR; TCRdb's version includes in-frame clones alone and lacks a portion of them. The data show 310,000 or so clones, around 86% seen once. The specimen sequenced was peripheral blood. The receptors were gathered from a woman aged 50 to 60 with acute or convalescent COVID-19.

The chain is built from TRBV7-2 and TRBJ2-2, with D possibly TRBD1 on 6 matching bases. V was cut by 5 bases and J by 2 bases, with 15 bases left in between. Germline assignment: CDR1 SGHTA and CDR2 FQGNSA. The CDR3 runs to 16 residues. The CDR3 loop is CASSPRQAANTGELFF. CDR3 coding DNA: TGTGCCAGCAGCCCCAGACAGGCAGCAAACACCGGGGAGCTGTTTTTT.

The chain employs TRBV11-2 and TRBJ2-7, with 9 bases that match TRBD1. This CDR3 region has 16 residues. V gave up 4 bases and J gave up 2 bases; unmatched junction bases: 9. Germline CDR1 SGHAT, CDR2 FQNNGV. The CDR3 sequence: CASSSASTGGTYEQYF. The CDR3 DNA sequence: TGTGCCAGCAGCTCAGCGAGCACAGGGGGCACCTACGAGCAGTACTTC. Full variable domain (missing parts from reference TRBV11-2 and TRBJ2-7): EAGVAQSPRYKIIEKRQSVAFWCNPISGHATLYWYQQILGQGPKLLIQFQNNGVVDDSQLPKDRFSAERLKGVDSTLKIQPAKLEDSAVYLCASSSASTGGTYEQYFGPGTRLTVT.

The chain employs TRBV18 and TRBJ1-5; tentatively, D is TRBD1 (6 bases). There are 14 residues in the CDR3. V shed 1 base and J shed 5 bases, with 9 bases lying between them. The germline gives CDR1 KGHSH, CDR2 LQKENI. The CDR3 nucleotides read TGTGCCAGCTCACCACTGTCAGGGGATCAGCCCCAGCATTTT. Encoded protein: CASSPLSGDQPQHF.

Only one count was recorded for this clone. The chain combines TRBV28 with TRBJ1-2, with 7 bases identical to TRBD1. V lost 11 bases to trimming and J lost 4 bases; unmatched junction nucleotides: 7. CDR1 and CDR2 from the germline V gene are MDHEN and SYDVKM. This CDR3 is 12 amino acids long. DNA for the CDR3: TGTGCCGCCATCCAGGGGGGCTATGGCTACACCTTC. Translation gives CAAIQGGYGYTF.

This clone was seen more than once but under ten times. This rearrangement joins TRBV4-1 to TRBJ2-1, with a weak D call TRBD2 (5 bases). Trimming removed 4 bases at V and 0 bases at J, with 16 bases between. CDR1 is MGHRA, CDR2 YSYEKL, per germline. The CDR3 loop spans 17 amino acids. The CDR3 region is CASSPGILARSYNEQFF. In nucleotides, the CDR3 is TGCGCCAGCAGCCCGGGCATCCTAGCACGCTCCTACAATGAGCAGTTCTTC.

V is TRBV10-3 and J is TRBJ1-5, with D hard to call. Per the germline V gene, CDR1 is ENHRY and CDR2 is SYGVKD. The CDR3 length is 13 residues. V was cut by 2 bases and J by 4 bases, with 6 bases left in between. The CDR3 here is CAISEHTNQPQHF. Here the CDR3 DNA reads TGTGCCATCAGTGAGCACACGAATCAGCCCCAGCATTTT.